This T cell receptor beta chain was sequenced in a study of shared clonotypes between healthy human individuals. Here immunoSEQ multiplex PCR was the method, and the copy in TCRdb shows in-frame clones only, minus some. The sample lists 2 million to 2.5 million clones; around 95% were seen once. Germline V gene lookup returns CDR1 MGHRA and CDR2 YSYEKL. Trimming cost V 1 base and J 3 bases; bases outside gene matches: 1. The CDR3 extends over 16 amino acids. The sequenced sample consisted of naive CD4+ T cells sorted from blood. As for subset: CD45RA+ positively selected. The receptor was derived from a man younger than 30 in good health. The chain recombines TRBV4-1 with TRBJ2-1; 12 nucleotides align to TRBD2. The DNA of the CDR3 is TGCGCCAGCAGCCAAGGACTAGCGGGAGACTACAATGAGCAGTTCTTC. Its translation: CASSQGLAGDYNEQFF.